This passage covers 30 T cell receptor beta chains from one sample sequenced in a study of blood T cell repertoires in COVID-19. The method was immunoSEQ multiplex PCR; TCRdb's version includes in-frame clones alone and lacks a portion of them. The table has roughly 220,000 clones, 80% to 85% seen once. Sequencing was carried out using peripheral blood. The receptors here all came from a woman in her sixties with acute or convalescent COVID-19.

The J gene is TRBJ2-2, the V gene TRBV5-5; TRBD1 matches at 8 bases. The V gene end was trimmed by 4 bases and the J gene end by 5 bases; junction bases not matched to a gene: 10. The germline V gene encodes CDR1 SGHKS and CDR2 YYEKEE (reference sequence). The CDR3 extends over 16 amino acids. The CDR3 DNA sequence: TGTGCCAGCAGCAAGAAACAGGGGGGAGAAACCGGGGAGCTGTTTTTT. Translating gives CASSKKQGGETGELFF.

The chain links TRBV6-1 to TRBJ2-3; D not resolved. Germline CDR1 is MNHNS and CDR2 is SASEGT. The V gene lost 1 base and the J gene lost 4 bases, with 3 bases spanning the gap. The CDR3 runs 12 residues. Here the CDR3 reads CASSEGPDTQYF. CDR3 DNA: TGTGCCAGCAGTGAAGGGCCAGATACGCAGTATTTT.

The chain combines TRBV30 with TRBJ2-1; tentatively, D is TRBD2 (7 bases). CDR3 length: 16 amino acids. With 2 bases removed from V and 5 bases from J, the gap between germline ends came to 19 bases. Germline CDR1 is GTSNPN and CDR2 is SVGIG (reference sequence). The CDR3: CAWSLVGRGHNNEQFF. The CDR3 region has the DNA TGTGCCTGGAGTTTGGTAGGGCGGGGGCATAACAATGAGCAGTTCTTC.

This sequence joins TRBV19 and TRBJ1-2; the D is unclear. Per germline, CDR1 LNHDA and CDR2 SQIVND (reference sequence). V was trimmed by 5 bases and J by 0 bases, leaving 10 bases between them. This CDR3 is built from 14 residues. CDR3 coding DNA: TGTGCCAGTAGTCGAGGCGAAGCTAACTATGGCTACACCTTC. It specifies CASSRGEANYGYTF.

The V call is TRBV27, the J call TRBJ2-3; D gene uncertain. The V end lost 2 bases, the J end lost 3 bases, and 6 bases lay between the germline ends. CDR3 length equals 13 residues. Germline-derived CDR1 and CDR2 are MNHEY and SMNVEV (reference sequence). CDR3 sequence (DNA): TGTGCCAGCAGTTTACAGAGGACAGATACGCAGTATTTT. It yields the protein CASSLQRTDTQYF.

In nucleotides, the CDR3 is TGCAGTGCTATTGACGGGGTGGAAGGCTACACCTTC. Its translation is CSAIDGVEGYTF. This chain links TRBV20-1 with TRBJ1-2; D is undetermined. Germline CDR1 and CDR2: DFQATT and SNEGSKA (reference sequence). V was shortened by 4 bases and J by 8 bases, with 14 bases between the two germline ends. This CDR3 spans 12 amino acids.

This clone showed up just once. The chain is built from TRBV3-1 (or the pseudogene TRBV3-2) and TRBJ1-1; no definite D call. Germline values: CDR1 LGHDT, CDR2 YNNKEL (reference sequence). The CDR3 is 12 amino acids. The V end was cut by 5 bases, the J end by 7 bases, with 11 bases between. The CDR3 region is CASSTSGSEAFF. The CDR3 bases are TGTGCCAGCAGCACATCCGGGAGTGAAGCTTTCTTT.

The V and J genes are TRBV6-6 and TRBJ1-5, with 7 bases aligning to TRBD1. V trimming: 7 bases; J trimming: 6 bases; junction bases outside the gene matches: 6. The CDR3 totals 13 residues. Germline CDR1 reads MNHNY; CDR2 reads SVGAGI (reference sequence). The CDR3 here is CASTLQGIQPQHF. CDR3 sequence (DNA): TGTGCCAGCACCTTACAGGGGATTCAGCCCCAGCATTTT.

The rearrangement uses TRBV7-2 and TRBJ1-2; TRBD1 is a possible D gene (6 bases). V gave up 0 bases and J gave up 1 base, with 9 bases separating them. The length of the CDR3 is 15 residues. CDR1 and CDR2 (germline): SGHTA, FQGNSA. The CDR3 DNA follows: TGTGCCAGCAGCTTAGCGGTCAGGGGTAACTATGGCTACACCTTC. This codes for CASSLAVRGNYGYTF.

The gene calls are TRBV5-6 and TRBJ2-7; 8 bases align to TRBD1. The CDR3 is made up of 14 amino acids. The germline gives CDR1 SGHDT, CDR2 YYEEEE. Unmatched junction bases numbered 4, after V lost 2 bases and J lost 3 bases. CDR3 protein: CASSFGTGHYEQYF. In nucleotides, the CDR3 is TGTGCCAGCAGCTTCGGGACAGGCCACTACGAGCAGTACTTC. Variable domain in full (rest from reference TRBV5-6 and TRBJ2-7): DAGVTQSPTHLIKTRGQQVTLRCSPKSGHDTVSWYQQALGQGPQFIFQYYEEEERQRGNFPDRFSGHQFPNYSSELNVNALLLGDSALYLCASSFGTGHYEQYFGPGTRLTVT.

This rearrangement joins TRBV27 to TRBJ1-1; D is unclear. This CDR3 spans 14 amino acids. Germline CDR1 MNHEY, CDR2 SMNVEV (reference sequence). Trimming cost V 5 bases and J 2 bases, with 12 bases left between them. The CDR3 is CASSAGRINTEAFF. CDR3 nucleotides: TGTGCCAGCAGTGCGGGCAGGATAAACACTGAAGCTTTCTTT.

V gene TRBV3-1 (or the pseudogene TRBV3-2) combines with J gene TRBJ2-7, with D perhaps TRBD2 (5 bases). The CDR3 totals 13 residues. V was clipped by 4 bases and J by 2 bases, with 9 bases between them. Per germline, CDR1 LGHDT and CDR2 YNNKEL (reference sequence). CDR3 nucleotides: TGTGCCAGCAGCCTAGCGACCACCTACGAGCAGTACTTC. Residues: CASSLATTYEQYF.

The chain recombines TRBV27 with TRBJ1-1; D perhaps matches TRBD1 (6 bases). CDR3 length: 15 amino acids. Trimming left V 5 bases short and J 3 bases short, with 16 bases between. CDR1 and CDR2 (germline): MNHEY, SMNVEV (reference sequence). CDR3 in DNA: TGTGCCAGCAGTACCGAGTACAGGGTGGACACTGAAGCTTTCTTT. Its translation is CASSTEYRVDTEAFF.

V is TRBV5-1 and J is TRBJ1-1; 9 bases are a match to TRBD1. The CDR3 extends over 16 amino acids. V shed 4 bases and J 0 bases; nucleotides not matched to a gene: 7. CDR1 is SGHRS, CDR2 YFSETQ, per germline. The CDR3: CASSQGQGRMNTEAFF. In DNA form, the CDR3 reads TGCGCCAGCAGCCAAGGACAGGGGAGAATGAACACTGAAGCTTTCTTT. Complete variable domain (other parts from reference TRBV5-1 and TRBJ1-1): KAGVTQTPRYLIKTRGQQVTLSCSPISGHRSVSWYQQTPGQGLQFLFEYFSETQRNKGNFPGRFSGRQFSNSRSEMNVSTLELGDSALYLCASSQGQGRMNTEAFFGQGTRLTVV.

V gene TRBV5-5 combines with J gene TRBJ2-3, with 10 bases identical to TRBD2. Germline V CDR1 and CDR2: SGHKS, YYEKEE (reference sequence). The CDR3 covers 14 residues. The J segment lost 4 bases and the V segment lost 4 bases, leaving 3 bases of the junction unmatched. Here the CDR3 DNA reads TGTGCCAGCAGCATTAGCGGGGGGTCAGATACGCAGTATTTT. Protein sequence: CASSISGGSDTQYF.

The V call is TRBV14, the J call TRBJ2-3; 12 nucleotides agree with TRBD2. In germline, CDR1 is SGHDN, CDR2 FVKESK. This CDR3 region has 16 residues. Trimming at V came to 0 bases and at J to 10 bases, leaving 8 bases not matched to a gene. This CDR3 is CASSQDLLAGGGAQYF. The CDR3 DNA reads as TGTGCCAGCAGCCAAGATCTACTAGCGGGGGGAGGGGCGCAGTATTTT.

This chain links TRBV29-1 with TRBJ1-2; D is perhaps TRBD1 (6 bases). The CDR3 contains 14 residues. Trimming cost V 2 bases and J 0 bases, with 10 bases left between them. Germline CDR1 SQVTM, CDR2 ANQGSEA. The CDR3 nucleotides are TGCAGCGTTGAATCTACAGGGACTAACTATGGCTACACCTTC. It encodes CSVESTGTNYGYTF.

This CDR3 is CASSRTGFGAEAFF. The CDR3 DNA reads as TGTGCCAGTAGTAGGACAGGGTTCGGGGCTGAAGCTTTCTTT. The chain recombines TRBV19 with TRBJ1-1; TRBD1 agrees at 8 bases. The CDR3 totals 14 residues. The germline V gene encodes CDR1 LNHDA and CDR2 SQIVND (reference sequence). Unmatched junction bases numbered 7, after V lost 4 bases and J lost 6 bases.

The gene calls are TRBV4-1 and TRBJ2-5, with 7 positions matching TRBD2. This CDR3 region has 15 residues. J gave up 5 bases and V 4 bases, and 10 bases lay outside the gene matches. The germline V gene has CDR1 MGHRA and CDR2 YSYEKL. CDR3: CASSPAGGGLETQYF. The CDR3 region has the DNA TGCGCCAGCAGCCCCGCCGGGGGAGGGCTGGAGACCCAGTACTTC.

Note on this clone: At the DNA level, this CDR3 is encoded by other sequences in the same sample as well. This sequence joins TRBV18 and TRBJ1-1; D call uncertain. The CDR3 is 13 amino acids. Trimming removed 6 bases from V and 1 base from J, with 9 bases in between. The germline V gene encodes CDR1 KGHSH and CDR2 LQKENI. The CDR3 loop is CASSPTGNTEAFF. The CDR3 DNA sequence: TGTGCCAGCTCCCCGACGGGGAACACTGAAGCTTTCTTT.

V gene TRBV5-1 combines with J gene TRBJ2-7; tentatively, D is TRBD1 (6 bases). Germline CDR1 and CDR2: SGHRS and YFSETQ. The CDR3 sequence is 15 residues long. Trimming pared 2 bases from V and 3 bases from J, leaving 15 bases between. CDR3: CASSLQGSGNYEQYF. CDR3 sequence (DNA): TGCGCCAGCAGCTTACAGGGTTCGGGAAACTACGAGCAGTACTTC.

V is TRBV7-2 and J is TRBJ2-2; TRBD2 matches at 10 bases. Per germline, CDR1 SGHTA and CDR2 FQGNSA. The CDR3 is 15 residues long. V was pared by 6 bases and J by 9 bases, with 10 bases of the junction left unmatched. The CDR3 region is CASRAPLAGPRELFF. CDR3 DNA: TGTGCCAGCAGAGCCCCACTAGCGGGGCCCAGGGAGCTGTTTTTT. The full variable domain, its missing parts supplied by reference TRBV7-2 and TRBJ2-2, is GAGVSQSPSNKVTEKGKDVELRCDPISGHTALYWYRQSLGQGLEFLIYFQGNSAPDKSGLPSDRFSAERTGGSVSTLTIQRTQQEDSAVYLCASRAPLAGPRELFFGEGSRLTVL.

This sequence joins TRBV2 and TRBJ1-3; 7 bases line up with TRBD1. The CDR3 is 13 residues long. Trimming at V came to 7 bases and at J to 4 bases, leaving 4 bases not matched to a gene. CDR1 is SNHLY and CDR2 is FYNNEI in the germline V gene. CDR3 sequence (DNA): TGTGCCAGCAAAGACAGGGCAGGAAACACCATATATTTT. Protein: CASKDRAGNTIYF.

The chain carries TRBV6-5 and TRBJ1-2; TRBD1 matches 7 bases. Germline CDR1 reads MNHEY; CDR2 reads SVGAGI. J gave up 4 bases and V 6 bases, and 11 bases lay outside the gene matches. CDR3 length equals 15 residues. The CDR3 loop is CASRRTTGLGYGYTF. The CDR3 DNA sequence: TGTGCCAGCAGACGCACGACAGGGTTGGGCTATGGCTACACCTTC.

This chain links TRBV11-2 with TRBJ2-7, with 10 bases lining up with TRBD1. The ends lost 5 bases at V and 6 bases at J; junction bases unmatched: 7. The germline V gene has CDR1 SGHAT and CDR2 FQNNGV. The CDR3 covers 14 residues. In DNA form, the CDR3 reads TGTGCCAGCAGCGTCCAGAGGGACAGGGGCGAGCAGTACTTC. Translation: CASSVQRDRGEQYF.

V usage is TRBV6-2 or TRBV6-3 and J usage is TRBJ1-2; D unresolved. The CDR3 is 13 amino acids. V was shortened by 2 bases and J by 2 bases, with 6 bases between the two germline ends. Germline V gene sequence: CDR1 MNHEY, CDR2 SVGEGT. CDR3 nucleotide sequence: TGTGCCAGCAGTTACAGGCGGAACTATGGCTACACCTTC. The encoded protein is CASSYRRNYGYTF.

The CDR3 DNA sequence: TGTGCCAGCGCCCAGCGGGGGGTCGGTCTTTTTGGAAACACCATATATTTT. It yields the protein CASAQRGVGLFGNTIYF. This chain joins TRBV27 and TRBJ1-3; a weak D match, TRBD1 (5 bases). Trimming removed 8 bases at V and 3 bases at J, with 23 bases between. Germline-derived CDR1 and CDR2 are MNHEY and SMNVEV (reference sequence). The length of the CDR3 is 17 residues.

This clone has only a few counts. The chain recombines TRBV5-6 with TRBJ1-5, with 8 bases aligning to TRBD1. The CDR3 totals 14 residues. The V gene end was trimmed by 4 bases and the J gene end by 6 bases; junction bases not matched to a gene: 6. Germline CDR1 is SGHDT and CDR2 is YYEEEE. Here the CDR3 DNA reads TGTGCCAGCAGCCGGACAGGGTTTGGTCAGCCCCAGCATTTT. It specifies CASSRTGFGQPQHF.

The genes are TRBV7-8 and TRBJ1-2, with D possibly TRBD1 on 6 matching bases. The CDR3 is made up of 12 amino acids. Between the trimmed V and J ends, which lost 2 bases and 10 bases, there was a span of 11 bases. Germline values: CDR1 SGHVS, CDR2 FQNEAQ. In DNA, the CDR3 is TGTGCCAGCAGCTTATCTACAGGGAACTACACCTTC. Protein sequence: CASSLSTGNYTF.

The chain joins TRBV11-1 to TRBJ1-4, with D perhaps matching TRBD1 (6 bases). The germline gives CDR1 SGHAT, CDR2 FQDESV (reference sequence). Trimming shortened V by 2 bases and J by 5 bases, and 9 bases separated the two germline ends. CDR3 length: 14 residues. In DNA form, the CDR3 reads TGTGCCAGCAGCTTACAGGGGAAGAATGAAAAACTGTTTTTT. Translation gives CASSLQGKNEKLFF.